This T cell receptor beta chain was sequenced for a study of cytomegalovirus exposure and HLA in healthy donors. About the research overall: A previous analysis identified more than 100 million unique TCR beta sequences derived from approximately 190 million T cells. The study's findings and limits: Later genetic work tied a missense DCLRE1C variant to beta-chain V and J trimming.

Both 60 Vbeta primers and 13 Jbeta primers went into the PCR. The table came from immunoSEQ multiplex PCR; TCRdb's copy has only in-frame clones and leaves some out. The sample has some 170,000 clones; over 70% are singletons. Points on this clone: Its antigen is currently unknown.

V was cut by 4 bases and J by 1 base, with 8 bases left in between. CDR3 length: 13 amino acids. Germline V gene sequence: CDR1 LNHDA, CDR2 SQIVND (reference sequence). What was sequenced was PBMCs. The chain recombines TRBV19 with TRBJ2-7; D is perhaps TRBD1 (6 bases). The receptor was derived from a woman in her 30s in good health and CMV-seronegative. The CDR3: CASSRQASYEQYF. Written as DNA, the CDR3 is TGTGCCAGTAGTAGACAGGCTTCCTACGAGCAGTACTTC.